Given below is one T cell receptor (beta chain) in context. Its antigen remains unknown. These data belong to a study of cytomegalovirus exposure and HLA in healthy donors. Overall study findings and caveats: The majority of TCR sequences were rare, yet some public TCRs appeared in many donors.

The donors belonged to the approximately 130-subject validation cohort, separate from the 666-subject first cohort. TCRdb's table, derived via immunoSEQ multiplex PCR, lists solely in-frame clones and lacks some. In the table there are 95,000 to 120,000 clones, around 95% of which are singletons. Germline-derived CDR1 and CDR2 are MGHRA and YSYEKL. After removal of 6 bases from V and 5 bases from J, the junction contained 10 bases not matched to a gene. CDR3 size: 15 residues. The sample taken for sequencing was PBMCs. The clonotype comes from a woman aged 18-29 years in good health and CMV-seronegative. The rearrangement uses TRBV4-1 and TRBJ2-7; TRBD1 aligns across 10 bases. CDR3 in DNA: TGCGCCAGCAGAGCACGGGACAGGGGAGCCCACGAGCAGTACTTC. This codes for CASRARDRGAHEQYF.